This T cell receptor (beta chain) was identified during a study of response to subunit inactivated influenza vaccine. Study results and caveats: Only a handful of new T cells, the authors suggested, are recruited with each seasonal influenza vaccination.

TCRdb passed the RT-PCR reads through MiXCR, listing each CDR3 protein once. The data hold about 190,000 distinct CDR3 sequences, with roughly 14% observed a single time. This clonotype was observed a handful of times. The target antigen is unknown. The length of the CDR3 is 15 residues. J lost 6 bases, V lost 4 bases, and 9 bases had no gene match. Looked up from germline, CDR1 is SGHNT and CDR2 is YENEEA. The TCR comes from a middle-aged man who received an inactivated influenza vaccine. The sequenced sample was CD8+ T cells sorted from PBMCs, obtained 5 days after vaccination. The rearrangement links TRBV11-3 to TRBJ1-5; TRBD1 matches at 7 bases. CDR3 DNA sequence: TGTGCCAGCAGCTCCCGACAGGGAGAGGGTCAGCCCCAGCATTTT. This sequence encodes CASSSRQGEGQPQHF.